This is a list of T cell receptor beta chains from one sample in a study of cytomegalovirus exposure and HLA in healthy donors. Clones were read by immunoSEQ multiplex PCR, and TCRdb kept only the in-frame ones, dropping some. The sample lists 180,000 or so clones; 78% were seen once. The sequenced material came from PBMCs. The receptor set was obtained from a female donor in good health and CMV-seronegative. Both conserved end residues are part of each CDR3. D genes are given only for firm matches. Size is stated for part of the rows, as once, few or many counts, or as a class when the clone is expanded.

>.|15|TRBJ2-3|.|TRBV7-9
CASSPGTVGPDTQYF
TGTGCCAGCAGCCCAGGGACTGTGGGTCCAGATACGCAGTATTTT
>.|15|TRBJ1-3|TRBD1|TRBV7-2
CASSPTGTVGNTIYF
TGTGCCAGCAGCCCCACCGGGACAGTTGGAAACACCATATATTTT
>.|14|TRBJ1-1|.|TRBV5-1
CASSLATANTEAFF
TGCGCCAGCAGCTTGGCCACAGCGAACACTGAAGCTTTCTTT
>.|15|TRBJ2-7|.|TRBV5-5
CASSLEVALSYEQYF
TGTGCCAGCAGCTTGGAAGTAGCGCTCTCCTACGAGCAGTACTTC
>few|16|TRBJ2-7|.|TRBV6-1
CASSDVDSPLTYEQYF
TGTGCCAGCAGTGACGTGGACTCACCACTGACCTACGAGCAGTACTTC
>few|17|TRBJ2-3|.|TRBV14
CASRATRVYGNLDTQYF
TGTGCCAGCAGGGCGACTCGGGTCTACGGAAATTTAGATACGCAGTATTTT
>.|15|TRBJ2-7|.|TRBV7-9
CSSSLGLASSYEQYF
TGTTCCAGCAGCTTAGGTTTAGCGAGCTCCTACGAGCAGTACTTC
>few|11|TRBJ1-1|TRBD1|TRBV6-1
CATGGQTEAFF
TGTGCCACAGGGGGACAGACTGAAGCTTTCTTT
>.|15|TRBJ2-5|TRBD1|TRBV5-1
CASSLLGQGEETQYF
TGCGCCAGCAGCTTACTGGGACAGGGTGAAGAGACCCAGTACTTC
>.|15|TRBJ2-7|TRBD2|TRBV30
CAWTRKTSGSYEQYF
TGTGCCTGGACCCGCAAGACTAGCGGGAGCTACGAGCAGTACTTC
>.|12|TRBJ1-5|.|TRBV5-6
CASSLANQPQHF
TGTGCCAGCAGCTTGGCGAATCAGCCCCAGCATTTT
>.|19|TRBJ2-7|.|TRBV5-8
CASSLVFGVGGVFNYEQYF
TGTGCCAGCAGCTTGGTTTTCGGTGTGGGGGGAGTCTTCAACTACGAGCAGTACTTC
>.|14|TRBJ2-7|.|TRBV27
CASSPTTASYEQYF
TGTGCCAGCAGTCCTACGACTGCGTCCTACGAGCAGTACTTC
>once|16|TRBJ2-5|.|TRBV15
CATSRDPGVSLGTQYF
TGTGCCACCAGCAGAGATCCGGGGGTGAGCCTTGGGACCCAGTACTTC
>.|15|TRBJ1-1|.|TRBV18
CASSLYVVGDTEAFF
TGTGCCAGCTCACTATATGTGGTCGGAGACACTGAAGCTTTCTTT
>.|16|TRBJ2-3|TRBD2|TRBV28
CASSSIAGGSGDTQYF
TGTGCCAGCAGTTCGATCGCGGGAGGCTCCGGAGATACGCAGTATTTT
>.|14|TRBJ2-7|.|TRBV5-5
CASSLLRAGNEQYF
TGTGCCAGCAGCCTCCTAAGGGCAGGGAACGAGCAGTACTTC
>few|14|TRBJ1-5|.|TRBV6-1
CASSGGQTSQPQHF
TGTGCCAGCAGTGGAGGACAGACGTCTCAGCCCCAGCATTTT
>.|15|TRBJ2-7|TRBD1|TRBV5-1
CASSLTGTGVHEQYF
TGCGCCAGCAGCTTAACCGGGACAGGGGTCCACGAGCAGTACTTC
>once|16|TRBJ2-3|TRBD2|TRBV6-6
CASSYLVAGGPDTQYF
TGTGCCAGCAGTTACCTGGTAGCGGGGGGGCCAGATACGCAGTATTTT
>.|14|TRBJ2-7|TRBD2|TRBV5-1
CASSPGTSSYEQYF
TGCGCCAGCAGCCCGGGGACTAGCTCTTACGAGCAGTACTTC
>few|15|TRBJ2-1|TRBD2|TRBV28
CASRSLAVSYNEQFF
TGTGCCAGCAGATCACTAGCGGTTTCCTACAATGAGCAGTTCTTC
>.|13|TRBJ1-6|.|TRBV27
CASSPLYNSPLHF
TGTGCCAGCAGTCCACTTTATAATTCACCCCTCCACTTT
>.|17|TRBJ2-1|TRBD2|TRBV5-1
CASSLGGGGRSYNEQFF
TGCGCCAGCAGCTTAGGTGGCGGGGGTCGTTCCTACAATGAGCAGTTCTTC
>.|14|TRBJ1-5|.|TRBV19
CASSIVGGSQPQHF
TGTGCCAGTAGTATAGTAGGGGGAAGTCAGCCCCAGCATTTT
>once|12|TRBJ1-2|.|TRBV19
CASSIASYGYTF
TGTGCCAGTAGTATTGCGAGCTATGGCTACACCTTC
>.|14|TRBJ1-2|.|TRBV30
CAWSVRQGMDGYTF
TGTGCCTGGAGTGTACGCCAGGGGATGGATGGCTACACCTTC
>.|16|TRBJ2-1|.|TRBV5-6
CASSLIGLGAGDEQFF
TGTGCCAGCAGCTTGATAGGGCTGGGGGCGGGGGATGAGCAGTTCTTC
>.|16|TRBJ2-7|TRBD2|TRBV4-3
CASSQERGLAAYEQYF
TGCGCCAGCAGCCAGGAGAGGGGACTAGCGGCCTACGAGCAGTACTTC
>.|14|TRBJ2-5|TRBD2|TRBV13
CASSNGRTKETQYF
TGTGCCAGCAGTAACGGGAGGACAAAAGAGACCCAGTACTTC
>.|14|TRBJ2-7|TRBD1|TRBV5-1
CASSLLQGTYEQYF
TGCGCCAGCAGCTTGTTACAGGGGACCTACGAGCAGTACTTC
>.|16|TRBJ1-5|.|TRBV2
CASSEAGAHSNQPQHF
TGTGCCAGCAGTGAAGCGGGGGCTCATAGCAATCAGCCCCAGCATTTT
>.|14|TRBJ2-1|TRBD1|TRBV7-2
CASSQQGAYNEQFF
TGTGCCAGCAGCCAGCAGGGGGCCTACAATGAGCAGTTCTTC